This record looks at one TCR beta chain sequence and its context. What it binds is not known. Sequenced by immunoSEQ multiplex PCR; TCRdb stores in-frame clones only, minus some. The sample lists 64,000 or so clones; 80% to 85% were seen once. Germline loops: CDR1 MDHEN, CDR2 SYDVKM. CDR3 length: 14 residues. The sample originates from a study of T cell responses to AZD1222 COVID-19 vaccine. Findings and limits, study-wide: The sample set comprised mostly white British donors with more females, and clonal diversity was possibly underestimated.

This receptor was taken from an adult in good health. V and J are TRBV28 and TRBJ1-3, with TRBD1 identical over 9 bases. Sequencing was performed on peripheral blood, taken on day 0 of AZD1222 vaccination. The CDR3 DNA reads TGTGCAACTCACAGGGGGCCAAGGGGAAACACCATATATTTT. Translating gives CATHRGPRGNTIYF.